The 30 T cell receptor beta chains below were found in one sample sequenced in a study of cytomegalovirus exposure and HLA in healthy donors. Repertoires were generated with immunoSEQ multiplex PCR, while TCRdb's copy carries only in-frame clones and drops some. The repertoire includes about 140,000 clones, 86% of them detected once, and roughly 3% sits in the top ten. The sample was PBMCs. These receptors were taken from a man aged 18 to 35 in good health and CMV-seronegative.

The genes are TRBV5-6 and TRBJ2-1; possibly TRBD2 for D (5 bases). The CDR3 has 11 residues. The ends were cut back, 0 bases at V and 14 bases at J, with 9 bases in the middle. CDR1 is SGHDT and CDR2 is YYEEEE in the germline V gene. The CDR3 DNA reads TGTGCCAGCAGCTTGGGACTAATAAAGTTCTTC. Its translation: CASSLGLIKFF.

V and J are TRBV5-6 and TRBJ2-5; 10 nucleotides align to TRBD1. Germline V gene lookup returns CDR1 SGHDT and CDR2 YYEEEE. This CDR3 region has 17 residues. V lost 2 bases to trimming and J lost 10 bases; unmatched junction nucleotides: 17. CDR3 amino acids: CASSFAGTGAGSVDQYF. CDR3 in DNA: TGTGCCAGCAGCTTCGCCGGGACAGGGGCCGGTAGTGTGGACCAGTACTTC. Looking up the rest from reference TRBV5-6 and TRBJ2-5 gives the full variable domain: DAGVTQSPTHLIKTRGQQVTLRCSPKSGHDTVSWYQQALGQGPQFIFQYYEEEERQRGNFPDRFSGHQFPNYSSELNVNALLLGDSALYLCASSFAGTGAGSVDQYFGPGTRLLVL.

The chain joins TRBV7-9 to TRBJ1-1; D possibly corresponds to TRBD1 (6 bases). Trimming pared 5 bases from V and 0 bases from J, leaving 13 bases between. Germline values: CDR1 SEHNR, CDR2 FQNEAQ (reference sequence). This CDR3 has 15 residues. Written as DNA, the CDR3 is TGTGCCAGCAGCCTAACAGGGTTCGTGAACACTGAAGCTTTCTTT. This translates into CASSLTGFVNTEAFF. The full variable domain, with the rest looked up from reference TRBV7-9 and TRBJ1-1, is DTGVSQNPRHKITKRGQNVTFRCDPISEHNRLYWYRQTLGQGPEFLTYFQNEAQLEKSRLLSDRFSAERPKGSFSTLEIQRTEQGDSAMYLCASSLTGFVNTEAFFGQGTRLTVV.

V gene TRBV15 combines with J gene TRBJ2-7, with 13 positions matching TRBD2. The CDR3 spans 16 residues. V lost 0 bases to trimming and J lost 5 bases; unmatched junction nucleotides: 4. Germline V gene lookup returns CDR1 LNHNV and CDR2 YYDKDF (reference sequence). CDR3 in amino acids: CATSRDRGLAGDEQYF. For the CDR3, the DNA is TGTGCCACCAGCAGAGATCGAGGACTAGCGGGAGACGAGCAGTACTTC.

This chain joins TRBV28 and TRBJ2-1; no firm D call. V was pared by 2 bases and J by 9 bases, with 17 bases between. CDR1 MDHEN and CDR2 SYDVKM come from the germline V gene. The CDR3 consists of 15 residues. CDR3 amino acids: CASSLMSSVRSEQFF. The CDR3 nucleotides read TGTGCCAGCAGTTTAATGTCGAGCGTGCGAAGTGAGCAGTTCTTC. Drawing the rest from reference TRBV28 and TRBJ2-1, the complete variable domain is DVKVTQSSRYLVKRTGEKVFLECVQDMDHENMFWYRQDPGLGLRLIYFSYDVKMKEKGDIPEGYSVSREKKERFSLILESASTNQTSMYLCASSLMSSVRSEQFFGPGTRLTVL.

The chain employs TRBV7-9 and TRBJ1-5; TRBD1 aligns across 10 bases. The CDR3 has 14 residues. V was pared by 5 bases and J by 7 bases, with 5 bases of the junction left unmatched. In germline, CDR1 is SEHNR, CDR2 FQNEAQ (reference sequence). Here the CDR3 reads CASSPTGGEQPQHF. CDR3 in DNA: TGTGCCAGCAGCCCGACAGGGGGCGAACAGCCCCAGCATTTT.

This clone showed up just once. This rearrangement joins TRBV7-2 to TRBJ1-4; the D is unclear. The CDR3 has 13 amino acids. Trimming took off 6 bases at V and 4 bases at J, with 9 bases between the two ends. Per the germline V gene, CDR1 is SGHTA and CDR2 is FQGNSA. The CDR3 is CASRPDGNEKLFF. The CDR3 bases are TGTGCCAGCAGACCAGATGGTAATGAAAAACTGTTTTTT. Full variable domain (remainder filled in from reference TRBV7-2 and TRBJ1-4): GAGVSQSPSNKVTEKGKDVELRCDPISGHTALYWYRQSLGQGLEFLIYFQGNSAPDKSGLPSDRFSAERTGGSVSTLTIQRTQQEDSAVYLCASRPDGNEKLFFGSGTQLSVL.

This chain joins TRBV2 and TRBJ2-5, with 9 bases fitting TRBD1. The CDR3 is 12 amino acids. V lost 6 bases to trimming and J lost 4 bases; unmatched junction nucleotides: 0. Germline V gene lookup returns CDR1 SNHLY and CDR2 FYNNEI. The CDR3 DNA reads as TGTGCCAGCAGGGACAGGGGAGAGACCCAGTACTTC. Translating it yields CASRDRGETQYF.

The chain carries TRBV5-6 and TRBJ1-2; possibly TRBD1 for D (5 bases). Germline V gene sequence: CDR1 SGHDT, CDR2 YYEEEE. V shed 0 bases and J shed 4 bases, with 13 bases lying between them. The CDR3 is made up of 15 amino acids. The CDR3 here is CASSLVPRGFYGYTF. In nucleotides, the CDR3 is TGTGCCAGCAGCTTGGTCCCCCGGGGGTTCTATGGCTACACCTTC.

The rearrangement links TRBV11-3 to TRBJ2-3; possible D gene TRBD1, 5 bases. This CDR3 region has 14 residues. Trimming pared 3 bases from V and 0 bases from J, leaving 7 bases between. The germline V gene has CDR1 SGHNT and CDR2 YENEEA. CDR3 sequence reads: CASSFGASTDTQYF. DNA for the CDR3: TGTGCCAGCAGCTTTGGGGCTAGCACAGATACGCAGTATTTT.

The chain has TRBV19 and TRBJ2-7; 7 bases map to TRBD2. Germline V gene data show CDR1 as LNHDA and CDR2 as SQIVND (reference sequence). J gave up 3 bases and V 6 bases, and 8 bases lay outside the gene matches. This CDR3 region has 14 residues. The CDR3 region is CASRGAGPNYEQYF. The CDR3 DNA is TGTGCCAGTAGAGGAGCGGGACCTAACTACGAGCAGTACTTC. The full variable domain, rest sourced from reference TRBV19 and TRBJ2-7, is DGGITQSPKYLFRKEGQNVTLSCEQNLNHDAMYWYRQDPGQGLRLIYYSQIVNDFQKGDIAEGYSVSREKKESFPLTVTSAQKNPTAFYLCASRGAGPNYEQYFGPGTRLTVT.

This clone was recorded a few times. In DNA form, the CDR3 reads TGTGCCAGTTCCGATCGGGGAGGTCCCTACGAGCAGTACTTC. The encoded protein is CASSDRGGPYEQYF. The V call is TRBV27, the J call TRBJ2-7; possibly TRBD2 for D (6 bases). The V end was cut by 9 bases, the J end by 2 bases, with 17 bases between. Looked up from germline, CDR1 is MNHEY and CDR2 is SMNVEV (reference sequence). The CDR3 runs to 14 residues.

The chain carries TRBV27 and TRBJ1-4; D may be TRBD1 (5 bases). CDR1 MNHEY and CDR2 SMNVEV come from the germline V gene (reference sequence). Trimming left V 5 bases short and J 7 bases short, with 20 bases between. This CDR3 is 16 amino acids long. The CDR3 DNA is TGTGCCAGCAGTACTTCAGGGTCCGGCAGGGCTGAAAAACTGTTTTTT. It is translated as CASSTSGSGRAEKLFF.

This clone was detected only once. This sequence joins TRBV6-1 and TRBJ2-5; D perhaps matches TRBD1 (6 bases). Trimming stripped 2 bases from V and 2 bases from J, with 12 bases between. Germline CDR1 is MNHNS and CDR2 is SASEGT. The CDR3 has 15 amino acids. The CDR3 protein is CASSEMKRGQETQYF. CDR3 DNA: TGTGCCAGCAGTGAAATGAAAAGGGGGCAAGAGACCCAGTACTTC.

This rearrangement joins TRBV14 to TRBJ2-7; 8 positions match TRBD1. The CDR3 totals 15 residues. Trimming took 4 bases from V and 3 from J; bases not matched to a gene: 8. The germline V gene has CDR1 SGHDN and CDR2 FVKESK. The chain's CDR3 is CASSRGQGLNYEQYF. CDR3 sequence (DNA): TGTGCCAGCAGCCGTGGACAGGGTTTAAACTACGAGCAGTACTTC.

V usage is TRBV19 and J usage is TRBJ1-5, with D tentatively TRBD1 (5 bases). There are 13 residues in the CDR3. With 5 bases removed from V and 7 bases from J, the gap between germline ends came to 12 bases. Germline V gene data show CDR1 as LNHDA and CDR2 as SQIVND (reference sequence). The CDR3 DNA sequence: TGTGCCAGTAGTTCAGGGTTAAGACAGCCCCAGCATTTT. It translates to CASSSGLRQPQHF.

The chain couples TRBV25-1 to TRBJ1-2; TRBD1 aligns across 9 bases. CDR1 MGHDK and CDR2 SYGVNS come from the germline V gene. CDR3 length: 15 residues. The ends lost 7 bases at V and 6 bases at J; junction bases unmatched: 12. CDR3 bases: TGTGCCAGCAATTCGGGACAGGGTTTCTTTGATGGCTACACCTTC. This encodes CASNSGQGFFDGYTF.

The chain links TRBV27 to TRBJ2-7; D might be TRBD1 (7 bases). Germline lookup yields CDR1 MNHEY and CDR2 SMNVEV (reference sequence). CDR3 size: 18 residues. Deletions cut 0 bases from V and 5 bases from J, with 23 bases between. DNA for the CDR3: TGTGCCAGCAGTTTATCTCCGGGGGTGGGACAGAGGTTCCACGAGCAGTACTTC. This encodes CASSLSPGVGQRFHEQYF.

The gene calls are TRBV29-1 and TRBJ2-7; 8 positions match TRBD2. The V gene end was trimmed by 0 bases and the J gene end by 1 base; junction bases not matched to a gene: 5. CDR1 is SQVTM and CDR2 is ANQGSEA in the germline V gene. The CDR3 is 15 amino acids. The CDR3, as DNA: TGCAGCGTTGAAGATCCCAGCGGGAGATCCTACGAGCAGTACTTC. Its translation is CSVEDPSGRSYEQYF.

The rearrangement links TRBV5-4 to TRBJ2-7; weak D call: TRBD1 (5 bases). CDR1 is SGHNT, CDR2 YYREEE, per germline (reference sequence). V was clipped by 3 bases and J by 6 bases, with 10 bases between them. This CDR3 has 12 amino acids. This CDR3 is CASSSPGLEQYF. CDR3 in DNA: TGTGCCAGCAGCTCCCCAGGGCTCGAGCAGTACTTC.

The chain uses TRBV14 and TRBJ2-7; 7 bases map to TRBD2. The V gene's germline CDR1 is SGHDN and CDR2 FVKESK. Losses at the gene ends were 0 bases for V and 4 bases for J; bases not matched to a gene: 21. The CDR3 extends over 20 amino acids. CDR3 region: CASSQDPISISSGGLYEQYF. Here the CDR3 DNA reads TGTGCCAGCAGCCAAGACCCGATCTCCATTTCTAGCGGAGGACTTTACGAGCAGTACTTC.

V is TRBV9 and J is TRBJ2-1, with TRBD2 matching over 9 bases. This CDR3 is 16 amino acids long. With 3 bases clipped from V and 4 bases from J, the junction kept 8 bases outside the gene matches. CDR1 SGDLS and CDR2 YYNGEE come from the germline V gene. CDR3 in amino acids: CASSGLAGVRYNEQFF. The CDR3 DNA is TGTGCCAGCAGCGGGTTAGCGGGAGTGCGTTACAATGAGCAGTTCTTC.

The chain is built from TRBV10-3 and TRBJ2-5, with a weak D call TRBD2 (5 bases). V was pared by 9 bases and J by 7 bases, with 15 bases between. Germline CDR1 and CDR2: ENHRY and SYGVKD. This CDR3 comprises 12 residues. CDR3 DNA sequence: TGTGCCATTCAAACTCGGGGTGGGACCCAGTACTTC. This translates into CAIQTRGGTQYF.

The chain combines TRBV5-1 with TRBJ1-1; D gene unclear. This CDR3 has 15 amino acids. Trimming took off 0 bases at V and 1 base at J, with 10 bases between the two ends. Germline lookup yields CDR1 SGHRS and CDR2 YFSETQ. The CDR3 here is CASSLDASTNTEAFF. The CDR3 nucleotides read TGCGCCAGCAGCTTGGATGCCAGTACGAACACTGAAGCTTTCTTT.

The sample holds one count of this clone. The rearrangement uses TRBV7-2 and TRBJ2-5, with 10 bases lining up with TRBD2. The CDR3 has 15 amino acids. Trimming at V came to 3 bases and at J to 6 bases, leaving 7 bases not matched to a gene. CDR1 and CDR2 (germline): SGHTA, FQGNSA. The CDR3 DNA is TGTGCCAGCAGCTTGGATAGCGGGGGGTTACAGACCCAGTACTTC. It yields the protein CASSLDSGGLQTQYF.

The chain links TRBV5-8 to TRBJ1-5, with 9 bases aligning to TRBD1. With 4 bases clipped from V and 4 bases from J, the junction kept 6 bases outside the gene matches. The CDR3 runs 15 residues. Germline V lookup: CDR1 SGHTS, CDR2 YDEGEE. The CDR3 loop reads CASSPGQGGNQPQHF. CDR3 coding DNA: TGTGCCAGCAGCCCGGGACAGGGAGGGAATCAGCCCCAGCATTTT.

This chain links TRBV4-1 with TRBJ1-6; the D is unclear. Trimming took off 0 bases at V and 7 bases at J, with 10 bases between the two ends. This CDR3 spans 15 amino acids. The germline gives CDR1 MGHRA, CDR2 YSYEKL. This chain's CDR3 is CASSQEGLRNSPLHF. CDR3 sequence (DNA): TGCGCCAGCAGCCAAGAAGGACTTAGAAATTCACCCCTCCACTTT.

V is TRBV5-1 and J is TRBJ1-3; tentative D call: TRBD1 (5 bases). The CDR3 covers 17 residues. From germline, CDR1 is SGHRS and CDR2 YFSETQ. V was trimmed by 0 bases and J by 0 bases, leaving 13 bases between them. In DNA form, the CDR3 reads TGCGCCAGCAGCTTGGATGGAGGGGCATACTCTGGAAACACCATATATTTT. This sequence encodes CASSLDGGAYSGNTIYF.

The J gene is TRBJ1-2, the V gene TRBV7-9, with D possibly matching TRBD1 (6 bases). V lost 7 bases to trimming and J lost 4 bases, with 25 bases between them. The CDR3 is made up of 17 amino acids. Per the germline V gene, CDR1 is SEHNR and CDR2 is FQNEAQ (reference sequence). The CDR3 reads CASTPPGNVRGSYGYTF. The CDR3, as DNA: TGTGCCAGCACCCCCCCCGGGAATGTCAGGGGATCCTATGGCTACACCTTC.

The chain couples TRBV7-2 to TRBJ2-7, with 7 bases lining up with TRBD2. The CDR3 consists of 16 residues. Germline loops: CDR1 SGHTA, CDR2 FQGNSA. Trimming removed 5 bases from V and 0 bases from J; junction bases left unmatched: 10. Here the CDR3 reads CASSPWGGIGSYEQYF. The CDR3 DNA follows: TGTGCCAGCAGCCCCTGGGGGGGTATAGGCTCCTACGAGCAGTACTTC.